Presented here are 12 T cell receptor beta chains from one specimen sequenced in a study of graft-versus-host responses after intestinal transplantation. The assay was immunoSEQ multiplex PCR, and TCRdb's table has in-frame clones only and misses some. The data contain 95,000 or so clones, 80% to 95% of them singletons. The specimen comprised PBMCs, sampled 453 days after intestinal transplant. These receptor sequences come from a human patient who received an intestinal transplant, so some T cells may come from the graft donor.

The chain has TRBV7-3 and TRBJ2-5; 9 nucleotides agree with TRBD1. Germline assignment: CDR1 SGHTA and CDR2 FQGTGA. After removal of 5 bases from V and 5 bases from J, the junction contained 6 bases not matched to a gene. The CDR3 length is 14 residues. The CDR3 region has the DNA TGTGCCAGCAGCAAGGGGACAGGGTGGGAGACCCAGTACTTC. It is translated as CASSKGTGWETQYF.

This CDR3 is CASSLGVTESRTGELFF. DNA for the CDR3: TGTGCCAGCAGCTTAGGGGTTACTGAGAGCCGCACCGGGGAGCTGTTTTTT. The V gene is TRBV7-2, the J gene TRBJ2-2, with no clear D. The CDR3 totals 17 residues. In germline, CDR1 is SGHTA, CDR2 FQGNSA. Trimming shortened V by 1 base and J by 4 bases, and 16 bases separated the two germline ends.

The chain is built from TRBV5-6 and TRBJ2-2; a weak D match, TRBD2 (6 bases). V dropped 4 bases and J dropped 1 base, with 11 bases sitting between them. Germline V gives CDR1 SGHDT, CDR2 YYEEEE. The CDR3 extends over 15 amino acids. The CDR3 nucleotides read TGTGCCAGCAGCCGGACTACCTTGAACACCGGGGAGCTGTTTTTT. This codes for CASSRTTLNTGELFF.

The rearrangement joins TRBV2 to TRBJ2-3; D call uncertain. V was cut by 3 bases and J by 5 bases, with 9 bases left in between. The CDR3 consists of 13 residues. CDR1 is SNHLY and CDR2 is FYNNEI in the germline V gene. The CDR3: CASSDGVGDTQYF. CDR3 DNA: TGTGCCAGCAGTGATGGGGTGGGAGATACGCAGTATTTT. Looking up the rest from reference TRBV2 and TRBJ2-3 gives the full variable domain: EPEVTQTPSHQVTQMGQEVILRCVPISNHLYFYWYRQILGQKVEFLVSFYNNEISEKSEIFDDQFSVERPDGSNFTLKIRSTKLEDSAMYFCASSDGVGDTQYFGPGTRLTVL.

This clone has only one observation. This sequence joins TRBV5-1 and TRBJ2-1, with TRBD1 identical over 11 bases. After removal of 2 bases from V and 9 bases from J, the junction contained 10 bases not matched to a gene. From germline, CDR1 is SGHRS and CDR2 YFSETQ. This CDR3 is 16 amino acids long. This CDR3 is CASSLVGTGGMGEQFF. CDR3 in DNA: TGCGCCAGCAGCTTAGTCGGGACAGGGGGAATGGGTGAGCAGTTCTTC.

In DNA, the CDR3 is TGCGCCAGCAGCTTGGGGGGACAGGGTTACGAGCAGTACTTC. This codes for CASSLGGQGYEQYF. J is TRBJ2-7 and V is TRBV5-1; 9 positions agree with TRBD1. CDR1 and CDR2 (germline): SGHRS, YFSETQ. The CDR3 spans 14 residues. V shed 0 bases, J shed 4 bases, and the junction held 2 bases outside the gene matches.

The chain links TRBV6-6 to TRBJ2-1; possibly TRBD2 for D (5 bases). The CDR3 consists of 14 residues. V dropped 2 bases and J dropped 10 bases, with 15 bases sitting between them. Germline V gives CDR1 MNHNY, CDR2 SVGAGI (reference sequence). CDR3 region: CASSYPGVDEEQFF. The CDR3 DNA sequence: TGTGCCAGCAGTTACCCCGGGGTTGATGAGGAGCAGTTCTTC.

The V call is TRBV5-1, the J call TRBJ1-4, with 8 bases fitting TRBD1. The CDR3 loop spans 18 amino acids. With V trimmed by 5 bases and J by 0 bases, 12 bases remained unmatched. CDR1 is SGHRS, CDR2 YFSETQ, per germline. CDR3 sequence (DNA): TGCGCCAGCAGATTCGGGACAGGATATTATGCAACTAATGAAAAACTGTTTTTT. It translates to CASRFGTGYYATNEKLFF.

J is TRBJ2-7 and V is TRBV6-4; D perhaps matches TRBD1 (6 bases). CDR3 length: 16 amino acids. V was trimmed by 8 bases and J by 2 bases, leaving 22 bases between them. The V gene's germline CDR1 is MRHNA and CDR2 SNTAGT. CDR3 protein: CASPRGGEQSAYEQYF. The CDR3 DNA reads as TGTGCCAGCCCCAGAGGGGGAGAACAGTCGGCCTACGAGCAGTACTTC.

In DNA, the CDR3 is TGTGCCAGCGGGCCGGACTATAGCAATCAGCCCCAGCATTTT. Its protein product is CASGPDYSNQPQHF. The V and J genes are TRBV6-5 and TRBJ1-5; D ambiguous. The ends were cut back, 8 bases at V and 0 bases at J, with 11 bases in the middle. The CDR3 is 14 residues long. Germline values: CDR1 MNHEY, CDR2 SVGAGI.

This clone was picked up a small number of times. This rearrangement joins TRBV7-8 to TRBJ1-1; D gene uncertain. The germline CDR1 and CDR2 sequences are SGHVS and FQNEAQ. CDR3 size: 13 residues. V gave up 3 bases and J gave up 4 bases, with 9 bases separating them. The CDR3 loop is CASSFSGPTEAFF. DNA of the CDR3: TGTGCCAGCAGCTTCTCAGGCCCCACTGAAGCTTTCTTT.

The rearrangement links TRBV4-1 to TRBJ2-7, with 7 positions matching TRBD1. The CDR3 totals 14 residues. Germline V gene sequence: CDR1 MGHRA, CDR2 YSYEKL. V shed 4 bases, J shed 1 base, and the junction held 4 bases outside the gene matches. The CDR3 here is CASSPRTGSYEQYF. The CDR3, as DNA: TGCGCCAGCAGCCCTAGGACAGGATCCTACGAGCAGTACTTC.